Listed below are T cell receptor beta chains from one sample, sequenced in a study of T cell changes during pregnancy in multiple sclerosis. Clones were sequenced by immunoSEQ multiplex PCR, and TCRdb holds only the in-frame ones, with some missing. The data show tens of thousands of clones, about nine tenths seen once. Sequencing used CD4+ T cells from peripheral blood mononuclear cells, obtained in the first trimester of pregnancy. These receptors all come from a female donor with multiple sclerosis, enrolled in a pregnancy study. The CDR3 runs from the conserved cysteine through the conserved F or W. A D gene is named only where the DNA matches it firmly. Size is omitted from some rows. Given values are once, few, many or a class for expanded clones.

>.|TRBJ2-2|.|TRBV7-2
CASSPSRGGNTGELFF
TGTGCCAGCAGCCCATCACGGGGAGGGAACACCGGGGAGCTGTTTTTT
>TRBD1|TRBJ1-5|.|TRBV6-5
CASSWDRSGGQPQHF
TGTGCCAGCAGTTGGGACAGATCCGGTGGTCAGCCCCAGCATTTT
>TRBD1|TRBJ1-6|.|TRBV28
CASSKNVGTGGSLALHF
TGTGCCAGCAGCAAAAATGTTGGGACAGGGGGAAGTCTGGCCCTCCACTTT
>TRBD1|TRBJ1-5|.|TRBV19
CASSIPTGLGNQPQHF
TGTGCCAGTAGTATCCCGACAGGGTTGGGCAATCAGCCCCAGCATTTT
>.|TRBJ2-7|.|TRBV5-1
CASSKGDGYYEQYF
TGCGCCAGCAGTAAGGGGGACGGTTACTACGAGCAGTACTTC
>TRBD1|TRBJ1-2|once|TRBV19
CAASDRGSGYTF
TGTGCCGCCTCGGACAGGGGTAGCGGCTACACCTTC
>.|TRBJ2-2|.|TRBV2
CASRIPGIGELFF
TGTGCCAGCAGGATCCCGGGGATTGGGGAGCTGTTTTTT
>TRBD1|TRBJ1-2|.|TRBV7-2
CASSPTGYSYGYTF
TGTGCCAGCAGCCCGACAGGGTACAGCTATGGCTACACCTTC
>.|TRBJ2-7|.|TRBV19
CASSISGRRYEQYF
TGTGCCAGTAGTATAAGTGGGCGACGCTACGAGCAGTACTTC
>TRBD1|TRBJ1-1|.|TRBV29-1
CSVSGTGGLAFF
TGCAGCGTTTCCGGGACAGGGGGCCTCGCTTTCTTT
>.|TRBJ1-6|.|TRBV11-1
CASSLTGADSPLHF
TGTGCCAGCAGCTTAACAGGAGCCGATTCACCCCTCCACTTT
>.|TRBJ1-4|.|TRBV6-6
CASSYRVGEKLFF
TGTGCCAGCAGTTACCGGGTGGGTGAAAAACTGTTTTTT
>.|TRBJ2-2|.|TRBV7-6
CASSLLVRSGAHTGELFF
TGTGCCAGCAGCTTATTAGTTCGTAGCGGAGCTCACACCGGGGAGCTGTTTTTT
>.|TRBJ2-2|.|TRBV19
CASSFQGSATGELFF
TGTGCCAGTAGCTTTCAGGGGTCGGCCACCGGGGAGCTGTTTTTT
>TRBD2|TRBJ2-3|once|TRBV5-5
CASSSYLSGRGVGTQYF
TGTGCCAGCAGCTCTTACCTTAGCGGGAGAGGAGTGGGTACGCAGTATTTT
>TRBD1|TRBJ1-2|.|TRBV5-6
CASSDGQGPWYTF
TGTGCCAGCAGCGATGGACAGGGTCCTTGGTACACCTTC
>.|TRBJ2-7|.|TRBV4-2
CASSQDYNSYEQYF
TGTGCCAGCAGCCAAGATTACAACTCCTACGAGCAGTACTTC
>.|TRBJ2-7|.|TRBV5-6
CASFRRVANYEQYF
TGTGCCAGCTTCCGGAGGGTAGCGAACTACGAGCAGTACTTC
>.|TRBJ1-2|.|TRBV7-2
CASSPGSYGYTF
TGTGCCAGCAGCCCAGGGTCCTATGGCTACACCTTC
>TRBD1|TRBJ2-3|.|TRBV28
CASSLHGTADTQYF
TGTGCCAGCAGTCTACACGGGACAGCAGATACGCAGTATTTT
>.|TRBJ1-2|.|TRBV15
CATSRSRIIGDGYTF
TGTGCCACCAGCAGATCGAGGATCATAGGCGATGGCTACACCTTC
>.|TRBJ2-5|.|TRBV7-6
CASSPKHRVGDQGTQYF
TGTGCCAGCAGCCCGAAGCACAGGGTTGGGGATCAAGGAACCCAGTACTTC